The 3 T cell receptor beta chains listed next were all sequenced from one sample in a study of blood T cell repertoires in COVID-19. Sequencing was performed with immunoSEQ multiplex PCR; in TCRdb, only in-frame clones are kept and a portion is missing. The table includes about 120,000 clones, approximately 90% detected once. Sequences were obtained from peripheral blood. The receptors shown here come from a man aged 50 to 60 with acute or convalescent COVID-19.

In regard to this clone: The identical CDR3 is also encoded by other nucleotide sequences in the sample. The J gene is TRBJ2-7, the V gene TRBV15, with TRBD1 identical over 10 bases. V lost 0 bases, J lost 2 bases, and 7 bases stayed unmatched. CDR1 is LNHNV, CDR2 YYDKDF, per germline (reference sequence). The CDR3 consists of 17 residues. The DNA for the CDR3 is TGTGCCACCAGCAGAGATCTTCTGGGACAGGGGCCCTACGAGCAGTACTTC. Protein: CATSRDLLGQGPYEQYF.

The chain couples TRBV30 to TRBJ1-2; no clear D. Germline V gene lookup returns CDR1 GTSNPN and CDR2 SVGIG (reference sequence). CDR3 length: 13 residues. With 3 bases removed from V and 8 bases from J, the gap between germline ends came to 16 bases. As DNA, the CDR3 is TGTGCCTGGAGGAAGGGAGCTTTGGGAGGCTACACCTTC. It translates to CAWRKGALGGYTF.

V is TRBV9 and J is TRBJ2-1, with TRBD2 identical over 12 bases. Unmatched junction bases numbered 14, after V lost 3 bases and J lost 7 bases. This CDR3 comprises 18 residues. Germline CDR1 is SGDLS and CDR2 is YYNGEE. Here the CDR3 DNA reads TGTGCCAGCAGCGATGGTCCTAGCGGGAGGGCCGGTGCGAATGAGCAGTTCTTC. Translation gives CASSDGPSGRAGANEQFF.